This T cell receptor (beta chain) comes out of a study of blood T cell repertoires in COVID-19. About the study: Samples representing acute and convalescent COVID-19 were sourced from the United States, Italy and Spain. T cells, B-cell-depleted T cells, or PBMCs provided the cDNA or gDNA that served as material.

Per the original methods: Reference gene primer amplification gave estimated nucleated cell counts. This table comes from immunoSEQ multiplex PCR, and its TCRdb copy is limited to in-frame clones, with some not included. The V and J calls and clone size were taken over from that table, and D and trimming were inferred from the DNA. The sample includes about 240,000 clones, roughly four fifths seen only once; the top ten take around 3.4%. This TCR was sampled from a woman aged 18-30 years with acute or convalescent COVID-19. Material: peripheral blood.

CDR3 region: CATSSVRPSGRNAYEQYF. CDR3 sequence (DNA): TGTGCCACCAGCAGTGTTCGTCCTAGCGGGAGGAACGCCTACGAGCAGTACTTC. V usage is TRBV15 and J usage is TRBJ2-7, with 11 positions matching TRBD2. The CDR3 is made up of 18 amino acids. V trimming: 3 bases; J trimming: 2 bases; junction bases outside the gene matches: 12. CDR1 is LNHNV and CDR2 is YYDKDF in the germline V gene (reference sequence).